The T cell receptor beta chain under discussion was sequenced for a study of blood T cell repertoires in COVID-19. The CDR3 covers 14 residues. Germline V gives CDR1 MNHEY, CDR2 SMNVEV (reference sequence). The V gene end was trimmed by 6 bases and the J gene end by 8 bases; junction bases not matched to a gene: 8. Cohort allocation depended upon clinical history that participants reported. How the authors handled the data: Reference gene primer amplification gave nucleated cell count estimates. Generated by immunoSEQ multiplex PCR, the TCRdb table keeps only in-frame clones and is missing some. The DNA was the basis for D and trimming; V, J and clone size are from that table. Among roughly 200,000 clones listed, roughly 82% were seen once. The sample holds a few counts of this clone.

The rearrangement uses TRBV27 and TRBJ1-2, with TRBD1 matching 11 bases. The sample consisted of PBMCs or T cells enriched from blood (not recorded which). The sequence derives from a woman aged 60 to 75 with acute COVID-19. DNA of the CDR3: TGTGCCAGCAGCGAGGGACAGGGGGACTGGGGCTACACCTTC. It specifies CASSEGQGDWGYTF.